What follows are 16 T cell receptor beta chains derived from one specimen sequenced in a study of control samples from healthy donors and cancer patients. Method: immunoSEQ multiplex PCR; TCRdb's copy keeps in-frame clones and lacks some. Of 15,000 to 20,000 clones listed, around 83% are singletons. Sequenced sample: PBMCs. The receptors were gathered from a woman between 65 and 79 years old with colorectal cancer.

The CDR3 is CASSPRTYGDYTF. The CDR3 coding sequence is TGTGCCAGCAGCCCCCGAACGTATGGGGACTACACCTTC. The rearrangement links TRBV11-1 to TRBJ1-2; no clear D. Trimming cost V 5 bases and J 10 bases, with 17 bases left between them. The germline V gene encodes CDR1 SGHAT and CDR2 FQDESV (reference sequence). The CDR3 is 13 amino acids. The full variable domain, completed using reference TRBV11-1 and TRBJ1-2, is EAEVAQSPRYKITEKSQAVAFWCDPISGHATLYWYRQILGQGPELLVQFQDESVVDDSQLPKDRFSAERLKGVDSTLKIQPAELGDSAMYLCASSPRTYGDYTFGSGTRLTVV.

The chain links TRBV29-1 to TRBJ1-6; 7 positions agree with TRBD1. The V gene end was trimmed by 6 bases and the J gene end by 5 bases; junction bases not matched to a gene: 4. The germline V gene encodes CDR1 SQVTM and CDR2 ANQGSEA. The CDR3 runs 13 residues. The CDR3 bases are TGCAGCGTGGGGGACAGTCATAATTCACCCCTCCACTTT. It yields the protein CSVGDSHNSPLHF.

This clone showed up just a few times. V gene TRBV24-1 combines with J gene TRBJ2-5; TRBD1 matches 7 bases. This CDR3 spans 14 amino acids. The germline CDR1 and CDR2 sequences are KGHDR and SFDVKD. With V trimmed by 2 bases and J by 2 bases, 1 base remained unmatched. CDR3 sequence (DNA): TGTGCCACCAGTGATTGGGACAGTCAAGAGACCCAGTACTTC. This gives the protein CATSDWDSQETQYF.

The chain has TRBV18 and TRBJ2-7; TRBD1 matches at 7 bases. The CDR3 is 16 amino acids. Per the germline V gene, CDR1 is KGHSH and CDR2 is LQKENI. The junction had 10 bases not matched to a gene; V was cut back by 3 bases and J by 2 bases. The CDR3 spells CASSPIVSGTAYEQYF. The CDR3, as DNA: TGTGCCAGCTCACCGATTGTCTCTGGGACAGCCTACGAGCAGTACTTC.

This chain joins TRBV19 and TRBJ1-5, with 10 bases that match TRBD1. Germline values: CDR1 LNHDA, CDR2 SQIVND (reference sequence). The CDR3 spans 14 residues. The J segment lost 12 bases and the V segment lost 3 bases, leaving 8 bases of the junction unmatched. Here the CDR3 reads CASSIPGTGVGQHF. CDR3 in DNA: TGTGCCAGTAGTATCCCCGGGACAGGGGTGGGCCAGCATTTT.

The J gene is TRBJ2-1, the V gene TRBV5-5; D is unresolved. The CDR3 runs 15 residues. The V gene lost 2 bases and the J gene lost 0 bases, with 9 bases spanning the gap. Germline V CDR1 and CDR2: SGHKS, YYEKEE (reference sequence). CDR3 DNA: TGTGCCAGCAGCTTAGGGCAGAGCTCCTACAATGAGCAGTTCTTC. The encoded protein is CASSLGQSSYNEQFF.

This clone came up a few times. The CDR3 sequence is CASSSATSGGFSDTQYF. In nucleotides, the CDR3 is TGTGCCAGTAGTTCGGCCACTAGCGGGGGGTTCTCAGATACGCAGTATTTT. V and J are TRBV19 and TRBJ2-3; 12 nucleotides align to TRBD2. J was trimmed by 4 bases and V by 5 bases; bases with no gene match: 10. This CDR3 has 17 residues. CDR1 is LNHDA, CDR2 SQIVND, per germline (reference sequence). Together with reference TRBV19 and TRBJ2-3, the CDR3 gives the full variable domain: DGGITQSPKYLFRKEGQNVTLSCEQNLNHDAMYWYRQDPGQGLRLIYYSQIVNDFQKGDIAEGYSVSREKKESFPLTVTSAQKNPTAFYLCASSSATSGGFSDTQYFGPGTRLTVL.

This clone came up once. The CDR3: CASSQAGGTDTQYF. In DNA form, the CDR3 reads TGCGCCAGCAGCCAAGCGGGGGGCACAGATACGCAGTATTTT. J is TRBJ2-3 and V is TRBV4-3, with a tentative D call TRBD2 (6 bases). Trimming shortened V by 1 base and J by 1 base, and 6 bases separated the two germline ends. CDR3 length equals 14 residues. Germline CDR1 and CDR2: LGHNA and YSLEER.

In DNA form, the CDR3 reads TGTGCCAGCAGTCACCATTCGACAGGGTCCACTAACTATGGCTACACCTTC. This gives the protein CASSHHSTGSTNYGYTF. The chain uses TRBV6-6 and TRBJ1-2; 7 bases are a match to TRBD1. The CDR3 consists of 17 residues. Germline V gives CDR1 MNHNY, CDR2 SVGAGI (reference sequence). The V segment lost 5 bases and the J segment 0 bases; nucleotides outside the gene matches: 12.

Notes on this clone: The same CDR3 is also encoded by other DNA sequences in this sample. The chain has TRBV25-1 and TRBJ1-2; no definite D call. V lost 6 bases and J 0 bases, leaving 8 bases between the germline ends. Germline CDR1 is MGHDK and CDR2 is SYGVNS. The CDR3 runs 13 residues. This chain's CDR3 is CASSPGTNYGYTF. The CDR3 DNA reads TGTGCCAGCAGCCCGGGAACTAACTATGGCTACACCTTC.

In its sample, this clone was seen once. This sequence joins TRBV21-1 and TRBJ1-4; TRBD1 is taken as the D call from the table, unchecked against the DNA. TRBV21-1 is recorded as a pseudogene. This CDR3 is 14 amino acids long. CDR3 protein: CASIPQGAGEKLFF. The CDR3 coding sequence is TGTGCCAGCATCCCACAGGGGGCGGGTGAAAAACTGTTTTTT.

The DNA of the CDR3 is TGCGCCAGCAGCCAAGGAGATGGTCAGCCCCAGCATTTT. It specifies CASSQGDGQPQHF. V gene TRBV4-3 combines with J gene TRBJ1-5; D not resolved. Trimming removed 1 base at V and 6 bases at J, with 7 bases between. The CDR3 runs 13 residues. CDR1 and CDR2 (germline): LGHNA, YSLEER.

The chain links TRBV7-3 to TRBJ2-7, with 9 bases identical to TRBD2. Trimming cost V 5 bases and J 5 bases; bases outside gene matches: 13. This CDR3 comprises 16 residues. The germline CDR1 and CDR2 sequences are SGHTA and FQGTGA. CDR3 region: CASSPRASGDTHEQYF. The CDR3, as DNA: TGTGCCAGCAGCCCGCGGGCTAGCGGGGACACCCACGAGCAGTACTTC.

CDR3 coding DNA: TGTGCCTCATCGACTAGCGGGGCGTACAATGAGCAGTTCTTC. This sequence encodes CASSTSGAYNEQFF. The rearrangement uses TRBV9 and TRBJ2-1; 11 bases fit TRBD2. The CDR3 totals 14 residues. The V gene's germline CDR1 is SGDLS and CDR2 YYNGEE. V shed 10 bases, J shed 4 bases, and the junction held 7 bases outside the gene matches.

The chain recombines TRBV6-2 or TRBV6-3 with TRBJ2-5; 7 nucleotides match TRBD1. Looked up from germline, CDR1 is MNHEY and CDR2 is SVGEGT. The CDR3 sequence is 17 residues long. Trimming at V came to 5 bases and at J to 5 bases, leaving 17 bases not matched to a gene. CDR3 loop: CASSTKTTGAVGETQYF. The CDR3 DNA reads TGTGCCAGCAGTACGAAGACCACAGGGGCGGTGGGGGAGACCCAGTACTTC.

The chain's CDR3 is CASTPGQSSKNIQYF. The CDR3 region has the DNA TGTGCCAGCACACCGGGACAGAGTTCCAAAAACATTCAGTACTTC. The gene calls are TRBV28 and TRBJ2-4, with TRBD1 matching over 7 bases. The CDR3 spans 15 residues. From germline, CDR1 is MDHEN and CDR2 SYDVKM. Germline trimming cut 7 bases from V and 2 bases from J; bases unmatched to any gene: 8.